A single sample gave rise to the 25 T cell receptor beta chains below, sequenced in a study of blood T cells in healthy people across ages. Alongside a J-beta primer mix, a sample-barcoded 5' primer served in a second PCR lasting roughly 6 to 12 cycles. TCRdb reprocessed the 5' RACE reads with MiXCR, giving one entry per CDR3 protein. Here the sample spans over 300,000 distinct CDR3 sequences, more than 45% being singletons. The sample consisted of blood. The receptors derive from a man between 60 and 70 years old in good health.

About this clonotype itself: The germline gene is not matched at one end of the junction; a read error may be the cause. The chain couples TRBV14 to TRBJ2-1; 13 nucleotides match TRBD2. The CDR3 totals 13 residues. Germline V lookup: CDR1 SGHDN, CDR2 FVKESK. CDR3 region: CAGSHLLAGGWFF. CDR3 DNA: TGTGCCGGCAGCCATCTACTAGCGGGGGGGTGGTTCTTC.

CDR3: CASSYPAQTNTGELFF. CDR3 in DNA: TGTGCCAGCAGTTACCCGGCTCAGACTAACACCGGGGAGCTGTTTTTT. The chain links TRBV12-3 or TRBV12-4 to TRBJ2-2; D remains ambiguous. Trimming shortened V by 4 bases and J by 2 bases, and 14 bases separated the two germline ends. The CDR3 length is 16 residues.

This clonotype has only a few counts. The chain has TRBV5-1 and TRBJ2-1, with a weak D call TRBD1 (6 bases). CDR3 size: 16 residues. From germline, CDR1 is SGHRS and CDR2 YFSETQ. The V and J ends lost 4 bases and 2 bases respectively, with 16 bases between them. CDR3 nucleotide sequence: TGCGCCAGCAGCCCCCGGCCCGGGACAACCTACAATGAGCAGTTCTTC. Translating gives CASSPRPGTTYNEQFF.

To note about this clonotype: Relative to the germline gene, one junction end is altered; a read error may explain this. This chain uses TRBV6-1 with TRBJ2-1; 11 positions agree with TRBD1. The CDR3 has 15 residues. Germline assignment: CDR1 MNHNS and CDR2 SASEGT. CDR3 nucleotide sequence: TGTGCCAGCAGAGAAGGACAGGGGGCTTACAATGAGCAGTTCTTC. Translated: CASREGQGAYNEQFF.

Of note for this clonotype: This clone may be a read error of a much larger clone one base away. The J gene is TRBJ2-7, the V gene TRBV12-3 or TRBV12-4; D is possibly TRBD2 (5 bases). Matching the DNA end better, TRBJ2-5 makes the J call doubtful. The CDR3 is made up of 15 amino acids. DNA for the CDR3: TGTGCCAGCAGTCCATACCGGGGAAACCGAGAGACCCAGTACTTC. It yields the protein CASSPYRGNRETQYF.

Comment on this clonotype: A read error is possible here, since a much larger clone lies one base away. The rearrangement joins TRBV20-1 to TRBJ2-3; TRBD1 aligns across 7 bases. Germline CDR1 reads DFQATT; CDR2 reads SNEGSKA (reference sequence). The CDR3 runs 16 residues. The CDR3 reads CSARDWDRASTDAQYF. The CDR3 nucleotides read TGCAGTGCTAGAGATTGGGACAGAGCTAGCACAGATGCGCAGTATTTT.

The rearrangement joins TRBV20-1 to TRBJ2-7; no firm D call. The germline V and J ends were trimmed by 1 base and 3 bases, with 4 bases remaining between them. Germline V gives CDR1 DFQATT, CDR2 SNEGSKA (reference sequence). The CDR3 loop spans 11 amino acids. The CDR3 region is CSARVIYEQYF. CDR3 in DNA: TGCAGTGCTAGAGTGATCTACGAGCAGTACTTC.

The CDR3 nucleotides are TGTGCCAGCAGCCCTGGACGAGTTCACACAGATACGCAGTATTTT. This encodes CASSPGRVHTDTQYF. This sequence joins TRBV12-3 or TRBV12-4 and TRBJ2-3, with D unresolved. Trimming removed 6 bases from V and 2 bases from J, with 15 bases in between. The CDR3 spans 15 residues.

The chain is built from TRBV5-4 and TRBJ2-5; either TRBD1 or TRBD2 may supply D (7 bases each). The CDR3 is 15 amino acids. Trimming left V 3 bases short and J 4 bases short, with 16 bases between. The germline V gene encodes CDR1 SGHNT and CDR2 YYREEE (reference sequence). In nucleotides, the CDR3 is TGTGCCAGCAGCTCCCTAGGGGGCGGGGGAGAGACCCAGTACTTC. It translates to CASSSLGGGGETQYF.

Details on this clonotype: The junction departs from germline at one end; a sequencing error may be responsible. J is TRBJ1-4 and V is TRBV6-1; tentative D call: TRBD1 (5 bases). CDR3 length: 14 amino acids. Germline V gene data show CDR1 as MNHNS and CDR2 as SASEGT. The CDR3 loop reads CASREGGAGEKLFF. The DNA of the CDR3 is TGTGCCAGCAGAGAAGGAGGGGCGGGGGAAAAACTGTTTTTT.

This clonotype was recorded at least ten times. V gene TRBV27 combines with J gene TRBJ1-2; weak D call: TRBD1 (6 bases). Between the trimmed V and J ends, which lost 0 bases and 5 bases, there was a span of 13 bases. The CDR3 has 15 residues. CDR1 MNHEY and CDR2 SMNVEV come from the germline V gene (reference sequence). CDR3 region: CASSLSWSGAYGYTF. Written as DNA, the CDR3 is TGTGCCAGCAGTTTATCCTGGTCGGGGGCTTATGGCTACACCTTC.

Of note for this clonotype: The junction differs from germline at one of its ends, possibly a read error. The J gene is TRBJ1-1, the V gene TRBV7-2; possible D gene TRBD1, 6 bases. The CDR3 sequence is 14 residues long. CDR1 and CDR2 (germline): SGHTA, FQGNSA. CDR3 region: CARSALGGPTEAFF. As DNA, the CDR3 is TGTGCCCGCAGTGCCTTGGGGGGCCCAACTGAAGCTTTCTTT.

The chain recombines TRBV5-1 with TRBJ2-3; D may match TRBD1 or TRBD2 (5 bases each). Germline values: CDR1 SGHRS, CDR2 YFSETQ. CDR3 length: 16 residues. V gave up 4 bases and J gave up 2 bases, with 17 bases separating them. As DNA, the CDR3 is TGCGCCAGCAGCGACGGGACGCCCTTCTCCACAGATACGCAGTATTTT. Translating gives CASSDGTPFSTDTQYF.

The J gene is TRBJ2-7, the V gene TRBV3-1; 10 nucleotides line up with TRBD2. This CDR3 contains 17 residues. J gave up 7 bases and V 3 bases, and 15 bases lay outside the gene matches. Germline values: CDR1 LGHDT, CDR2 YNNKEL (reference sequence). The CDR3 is CASSQPSGGRSYNEQYF. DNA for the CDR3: TGTGCCAGCAGCCAGCCTAGCGGGGGCCGCTCCTACAATGAGCAGTACTTC.

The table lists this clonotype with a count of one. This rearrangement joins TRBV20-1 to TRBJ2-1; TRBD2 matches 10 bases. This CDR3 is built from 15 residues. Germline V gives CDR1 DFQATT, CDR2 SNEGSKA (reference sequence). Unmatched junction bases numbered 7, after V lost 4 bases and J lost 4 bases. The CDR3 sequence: CSAIRLAGYYNEQFF. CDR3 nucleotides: TGCAGTGCTATCCGACTAGCGGGTTATTACAATGAGCAGTTCTTC.

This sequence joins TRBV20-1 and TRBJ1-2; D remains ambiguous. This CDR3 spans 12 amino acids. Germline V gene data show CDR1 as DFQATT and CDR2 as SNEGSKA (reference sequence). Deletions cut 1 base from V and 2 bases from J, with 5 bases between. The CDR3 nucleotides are TGCAGTGCTAGAGTGTCAAACTATGGCTACACCTTC. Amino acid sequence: CSARVSNYGYTF.

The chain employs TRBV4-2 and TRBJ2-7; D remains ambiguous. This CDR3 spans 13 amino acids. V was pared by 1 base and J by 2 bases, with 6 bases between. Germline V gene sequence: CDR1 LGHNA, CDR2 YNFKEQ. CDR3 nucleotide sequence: TGTGCCAGCAGCCAAGCAGGTACCTACGAGCAGTACTTC. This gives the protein CASSQAGTYEQYF.

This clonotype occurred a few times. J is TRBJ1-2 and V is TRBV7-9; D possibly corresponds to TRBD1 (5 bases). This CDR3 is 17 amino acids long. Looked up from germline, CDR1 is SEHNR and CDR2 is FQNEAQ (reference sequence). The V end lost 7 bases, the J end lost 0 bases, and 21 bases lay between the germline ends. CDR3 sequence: CASNPNRPGRTNYGYTF. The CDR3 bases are TGTGCCAGCAACCCGAATCGTCCAGGGCGGACTAACTATGGCTACACCTTC.

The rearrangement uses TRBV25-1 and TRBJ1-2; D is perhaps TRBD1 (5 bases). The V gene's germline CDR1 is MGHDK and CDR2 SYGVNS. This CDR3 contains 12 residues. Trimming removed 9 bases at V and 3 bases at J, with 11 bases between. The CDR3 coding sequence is TGTGCCAGTCAGTGGGGCTACTATGGCTACACCTTC. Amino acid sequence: CASQWGYYGYTF.

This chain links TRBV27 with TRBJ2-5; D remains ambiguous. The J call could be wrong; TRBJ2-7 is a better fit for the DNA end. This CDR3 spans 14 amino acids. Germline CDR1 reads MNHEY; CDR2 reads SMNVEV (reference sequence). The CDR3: CASSLFGRAYEQYF. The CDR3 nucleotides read TGTGCCAGCAGTTTATTCGGCCGGGCCTACGAGCAGTACTTC.

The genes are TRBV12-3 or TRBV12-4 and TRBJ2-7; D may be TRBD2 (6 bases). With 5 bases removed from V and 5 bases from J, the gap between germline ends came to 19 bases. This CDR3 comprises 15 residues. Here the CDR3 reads CASSPLGGFGDEQYF. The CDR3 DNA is TGTGCCAGCAGTCCCCTAGGAGGGTTCGGGGACGAGCAGTACTTC.

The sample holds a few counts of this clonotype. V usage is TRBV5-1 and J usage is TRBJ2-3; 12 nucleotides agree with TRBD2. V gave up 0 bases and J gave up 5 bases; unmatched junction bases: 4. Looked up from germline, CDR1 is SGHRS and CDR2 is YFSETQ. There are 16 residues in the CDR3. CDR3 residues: CASSLGPSGGGDTQYF. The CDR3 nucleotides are TGCGCCAGCAGCTTGGGCCCTAGCGGGGGGGGAGATACGCAGTATTTT.

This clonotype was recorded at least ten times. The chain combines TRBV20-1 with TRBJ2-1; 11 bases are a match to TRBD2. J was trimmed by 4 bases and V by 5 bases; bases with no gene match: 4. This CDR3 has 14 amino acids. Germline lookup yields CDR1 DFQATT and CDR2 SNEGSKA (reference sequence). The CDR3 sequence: CSAPGTSGYNEQFF. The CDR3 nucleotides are TGCAGTGCTCCCGGGACTAGCGGATACAATGAGCAGTTCTTC.

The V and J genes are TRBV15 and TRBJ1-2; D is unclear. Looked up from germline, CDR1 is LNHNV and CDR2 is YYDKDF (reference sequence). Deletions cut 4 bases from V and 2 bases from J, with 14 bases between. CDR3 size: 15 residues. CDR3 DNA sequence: TGTGCCACCAGCACCTTAGATGCGGGGAACTATGGCTACACCTTC. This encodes CATSTLDAGNYGYTF.

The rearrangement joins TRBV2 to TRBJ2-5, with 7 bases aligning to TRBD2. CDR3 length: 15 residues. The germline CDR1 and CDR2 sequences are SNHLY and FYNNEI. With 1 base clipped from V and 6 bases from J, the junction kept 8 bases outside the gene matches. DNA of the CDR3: TGTGCCAGCAGTGAAGAGACTAGCACACCCCAGACCCAGTACTTC. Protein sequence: CASSEETSTPQTQYF.